The T cell receptor (beta chain) described here comes from a study of siplizumab effects on memory and regulatory T cells. A note on this clone: What it binds is unknown.

V was shortened by 3 bases and J by 3 bases, with 10 bases between the two germline ends. The CDR3 has 13 amino acids. Per the germline V gene, CDR1 is SGHRS and CDR2 is YFSETQ. Roughly 100,000 TCR templates underwent assay in every sample. The repertoire was sequenced with immunoSEQ multiplex PCR; TCRdb's copy has only in-frame clones and lacks some. Of about 56,000 clones in the sample, around 97% are singletons; the top ten hold approximately 1.1%. General study results and limits: Siplizumab brought about a significant reduction in alloreactive sequences traceable to unstimulated CD4+ memory cells.

The sample comprised naive CD8+ T cells sorted from blood. The clonotype was recovered from a human donor in good health. This chain uses TRBV5-1 with TRBJ2-7, with D uncertain. The CDR3 DNA sequence: TGCGCCAGCAGCTCCTCGACGGACTACGAGCAGTACTTC. Protein product: CASSSSTDYEQYF.